These 32 T cell receptor beta chains were sequenced from one sample in a study of T cell responses to AZD1222 COVID-19 vaccine. Here immunoSEQ multiplex PCR was the method, and the copy in TCRdb shows in-frame clones only, minus some. The sample comprises 130,000 or so clones, about nine tenths of which are singletons, and more than 6% rests with the top ten. The sample was peripheral blood, taken on day 0 of AZD1222 vaccination. The source is an adult in good health.

The chain combines TRBV19 with TRBJ1-5, with 9 bases matching TRBD1. Germline V gene sequence: CDR1 LNHDA, CDR2 SQIVND (reference sequence). Trimming removed 6 bases from V and 5 bases from J; junction bases left unmatched: 5. The CDR3 sequence is 14 residues long. The DNA of the CDR3 is TGTGCCAGTAGGGACAGGGGCGGCGATCAGCCCCAGCATTTT. Translating it yields CASRDRGGDQPQHF. The full variable domain, completed using reference TRBV19 and TRBJ1-5, is DGGITQSPKYLFRKEGQNVTLSCEQNLNHDAMYWYRQDPGQGLRLIYYSQIVNDFQKGDIAEGYSVSREKKESFPLTVTSAQKNPTAFYLCASRDRGGDQPQHFGDGTRLSIL.

The V and J genes are TRBV7-2 and TRBJ2-1; 9 nucleotides align to TRBD2. The CDR3 is made up of 17 amino acids. CDR1 is SGHTA and CDR2 is FQGNSA in the germline V gene. Germline trimming cut 5 bases from V and 5 bases from J; bases unmatched to any gene: 13. The CDR3 nucleotides read TGTGCCAGCAGCCTTACCTTAGCGGGAGTGGGCCACAATGAGCAGTTCTTC. Residues: CASSLTLAGVGHNEQFF.

The chain recombines TRBV28 with TRBJ1-2, with 7 bases lining up with TRBD1. The J segment lost 5 bases and the V segment lost 6 bases, leaving 12 bases of the junction unmatched. Germline V gene lookup returns CDR1 MDHEN and CDR2 SYDVKM. CDR3 size: 15 residues. The CDR3 DNA follows: TGTGCCAGCAGGTTCTGGACAGGTGGGGAGTATGGCTACACCTTC. Amino acid sequence: CASRFWTGGEYGYTF.

In its sample, this clone was seen a few times. The chain uses TRBV7-9 and TRBJ1-6, with TRBD1 identical over 7 bases. Germline assignment: CDR1 SEHNR and CDR2 FQNEAQ (reference sequence). J gave up 8 bases and V 4 bases, and 2 bases lay outside the gene matches. The CDR3 totals 13 residues. CDR3 protein: CASSSQGDSPLHF. CDR3 nucleotide sequence: TGTGCCAGCAGCTCCCAGGGGGATTCACCCCTCCACTTT.

Details on this clone: Germline and junction disagree at one end, which may indicate a read error. The chain uses TRBV18 and TRBJ2-1, with 8 bases lining up with TRBD1. The CDR3 runs 17 residues. CDR1 and CDR2 from the germline V gene are KGHSH and LQKENI. CDR3 DNA sequence: TGTGCCAGCTCACCACCGGTTGGACAGGGAATATACAATGGGCAGTTCTTC. This codes for CASSPPVGQGIYNGQFF.

The chain joins TRBV27 to TRBJ2-2; D call uncertain. V lost 4 bases and J 6 bases, leaving 12 bases between the germline ends. This CDR3 has 14 amino acids. Germline V lookup: CDR1 MNHEY, CDR2 SMNVEV (reference sequence). DNA of the CDR3: TGTGCCAGCAGTTGGTTTTTTGGGGCCGGGGAGCTGTTTTTT. It specifies CASSWFFGAGELFF.

The V and J genes are TRBV9 and TRBJ2-2; 8 positions agree with TRBD1. Germline-derived CDR1 and CDR2 are SGDLS and YYNGEE. V trimming: 6 bases; J trimming: 4 bases; junction bases outside the gene matches: 5. This CDR3 region has 14 residues. The CDR3 region is CASTGQGITGELFF. CDR3 DNA: TGTGCCAGCACCGGACAGGGTATCACCGGGGAGCTGTTTTTT. The full variable domain, completed using reference TRBV9 and TRBJ2-2, is DSGVTQTPKHLITATGQRVTLRCSPRSGDLSVYWYQQSLDQGLQFLIQYYNGEERAKGNILERFSAQQFPDLHSELNLSSLELGDSALYFCASTGQGITGELFFGEGSRLTVL.

The V call is TRBV2, the J call TRBJ2-1; a weak D match, TRBD1 (6 bases). V lost 9 bases to trimming and J lost 4 bases, with 16 bases between them. CDR3 size: 14 residues. Germline lookup yields CDR1 SNHLY and CDR2 FYNNEI. The CDR3, as DNA: TGTGCCAGTCGAACAGGGTATCTTTACAATGAGCAGTTCTTC. It translates to CASRTGYLYNEQFF.

V is TRBV6-5 and J is TRBJ2-1, with 10 bases aligning to TRBD1. V trimming: 0 bases; J trimming: 6 bases; junction bases outside the gene matches: 2. The CDR3 has 15 amino acids. Germline lookup yields CDR1 MNHEY and CDR2 SVGAGI. CDR3 nucleotides: TGTGCCAGCAGTTACTCGGGACAGGGGTTCAATGAGCAGTTCTTC. Protein sequence: CASSYSGQGFNEQFF.

The gene calls are TRBV5-6 and TRBJ2-7; no firm D call. Germline CDR1 reads SGHDT; CDR2 reads YYEEEE. Trimming shortened V by 4 bases and J by 0 bases, and 17 bases separated the two germline ends. This CDR3 has 16 residues. The CDR3 reads CASSPAGRSSSYEQYF. CDR3 in DNA: TGTGCCAGCAGCCCGGCAGGCCGGTCGAGCTCCTACGAGCAGTACTTC.

The chain recombines TRBV27 with TRBJ2-7, with D uncertain. The ends were cut back, 1 base at V and 5 bases at J, with 0 bases in the middle. The CDR3 length is 10 residues. The V gene's germline CDR1 is MNHEY and CDR2 SMNVEV (reference sequence). CDR3 sequence reads: CASSLYEQYF. The CDR3 DNA follows: TGTGCCAGCAGTTTATACGAGCAGTACTTC.

The genes are TRBV5-8 and TRBJ2-6; TRBD1 matches at 8 bases. The junction had 4 bases not matched to a gene; V was cut back by 0 bases and J by 2 bases. Per germline, CDR1 SGHTS and CDR2 YDEGEE. The CDR3 contains 17 residues. The CDR3 reads CASSLGQGQAGANVLTF. In DNA, the CDR3 is TGTGCCAGCAGCTTGGGACAGGGGCAGGCTGGGGCCAACGTCCTGACTTTC.

V and J are TRBV5-1 and TRBJ2-7, with unresolved D. The ends were cut back, 2 bases at V and 5 bases at J, with 8 bases in the middle. This CDR3 contains 12 residues. Germline CDR1 and CDR2: SGHRS and YFSETQ. CDR3 sequence: CASSFRVDEQYF. The CDR3 nucleotides read TGCGCCAGCAGCTTTAGGGTCGACGAGCAGTACTTC.

This rearrangement joins TRBV6-5 to TRBJ2-1, with a tentative D call TRBD2 (5 bases). The V gene's germline CDR1 is MNHEY and CDR2 SVGAGI. This CDR3 contains 15 residues. Trimming took off 10 bases at V and 0 bases at J, with 16 bases between the two ends. In nucleotides, the CDR3 is TGTGCCACGAGCACGGTACTAGGCTCCTACAATGAGCAGTTCTTC. Translation: CATSTVLGSYNEQFF.

The chain is built from TRBV14 and TRBJ2-3; D may correspond to TRBD1 or TRBD2 (5 bases each). Germline loops: CDR1 SGHDN, CDR2 FVKESK. The CDR3 runs 15 residues. Trimming left V 2 bases short and J 1 base short, with 10 bases between. CDR3 in DNA: TGTGCCAGCAGCCAACTGTCGGGACGCACAGATACGCAGTATTTT. Its protein product is CASSQLSGRTDTQYF.

V gene TRBV6-2 or TRBV6-3 combines with J gene TRBJ1-5, with a possible D match to TRBD1 (6 bases). This CDR3 comprises 14 residues. Trimming removed 5 bases at V and 0 bases at J, with 8 bases between. CDR1 is MNHEY, CDR2 SVGEGT, per germline. This CDR3 is CASSRDNSNQPQHF. The DNA for the CDR3 is TGTGCCAGCAGTCGGGACAATAGCAATCAGCCCCAGCATTTT.

J is TRBJ2-7 and V is TRBV7-8, with a weak D call TRBD2 (6 bases). This CDR3 is built from 15 residues. Per germline, CDR1 SGHVS and CDR2 FQNEAQ. V was cut by 9 bases and J by 3 bases, with 21 bases left in between. CDR3 amino acids: CASKQSPGLHYEQYF. Here the CDR3 DNA reads TGTGCCAGTAAACAGTCCCCGGGACTTCACTACGAGCAGTACTTC.

In its sample, this clone was seen a few times. V usage is TRBV28 and J usage is TRBJ1-6; D gene uncertain. This CDR3 comprises 13 residues. V lost 6 bases, J lost 12 bases, and 15 bases lay in between. CDR1 is MDHEN and CDR2 is SYDVKM in the germline V gene. In DNA, the CDR3 is TGTGCCAGCAGCGAGACGGAGTGGCGACCCCTCCACTTT. Encoded protein: CASSETEWRPLHF.

The chain couples TRBV5-1 to TRBJ2-2; TRBD2 is a possible D gene (6 bases). CDR3 length: 13 amino acids. Trimming pared 4 bases from V and 6 bases from J, leaving 10 bases between. CDR1 SGHRS and CDR2 YFSETQ come from the germline V gene. The CDR3 sequence: CASSGLSSGELFF. CDR3 in DNA: TGCGCCAGCAGCGGACTATCTTCCGGGGAGCTGTTTTTT.

This clone was detected only once. The rearrangement uses TRBV28 and TRBJ2-1; 7 nucleotides line up with TRBD2. V lost 4 bases to trimming and J lost 9 bases; unmatched junction nucleotides: 12. The length of the CDR3 is 15 residues. The germline gives CDR1 MDHEN, CDR2 SYDVKM. CDR3 sequence: CASSSGGTMWGEQFF. CDR3 nucleotide sequence: TGTGCCAGCAGTTCGGGGGGAACGATGTGGGGTGAGCAGTTCTTC.

J is TRBJ1-6 and V is TRBV11-3; D may be TRBD1 (6 bases). This CDR3 has 15 residues. CDR1 is SGHNT and CDR2 is YENEEA in the germline V gene. Between the trimmed V and J ends, which lost 3 bases and 5 bases, there was a span of 11 bases. In DNA, the CDR3 is TGTGCCAGCAGCTTCGCTCAGGGGAATAATTCACCCCTCCACTTT. It encodes CASSFAQGNNSPLHF.

The V call is TRBV27, the J call TRBJ1-3; a possible D gene is TRBD1 (5 bases). The CDR3 runs 16 residues. The V and J ends lost 4 bases and 0 bases respectively, with 13 bases between them. CDR1 is MNHEY, CDR2 SMNVEV, per germline (reference sequence). The CDR3 DNA follows: TGTGCCAGCAGTTCCTCGGCGGGGGACTCTGGAAACACCATATATTTT. Amino acids: CASSSSAGDSGNTIYF.

The CDR3 nucleotides are TGTGCCAGCTCCGCCTGGGCGTTAGTCGTTGGCACCGGGGAGCTGTTTTTT. This translates into CASSAWALVVGTGELFF. The chain recombines TRBV7-9 with TRBJ2-2; D is unclear. The germline V gene encodes CDR1 SEHNR and CDR2 FQNEAQ (reference sequence). The CDR3 length is 17 residues. The ends were cut back, 8 bases at V and 4 bases at J, with 23 bases in the middle.

This rearrangement joins TRBV27 to TRBJ2-2, with TRBD2 matching over 11 bases. Germline CDR1 reads MNHEY; CDR2 reads SMNVEV (reference sequence). The CDR3 is made up of 16 amino acids. The V gene end was trimmed by 6 bases and the J gene end by 7 bases; junction bases not matched to a gene: 10. For the CDR3, the DNA is TGTGCCAGCAGCTGGGGACTAGCGGAAAGGGGCGGGGAGCTGTTTTTT. Its protein product is CASSWGLAERGGELFF.

V and J are TRBV3-1 (or the pseudogene TRBV3-2) and TRBJ1-2; 7 bases are shared with TRBD1. V trimming: 4 bases; J trimming: 8 bases; junction bases outside the gene matches: 7. This CDR3 contains 13 residues. The germline gives CDR1 LGHDT, CDR2 YNNKEL (reference sequence). CDR3 nucleotide sequence: TGTGCCAGCAGCCCTGCGGGACAGCCCGGCTACACCTTC. Amino acids: CASSPAGQPGYTF.

V gene TRBV10-2 combines with J gene TRBJ2-1; 12 nucleotides match TRBD2. This CDR3 spans 13 amino acids. Germline V gene sequence: CDR1 WSHSY, CDR2 SAAADI. J was trimmed by 8 bases and V by 9 bases; bases with no gene match: 5. CDR3 in amino acids: CASRLAGEDEQFF. The CDR3 DNA sequence: TGCGCCAGTAGACTAGCGGGAGAAGATGAGCAGTTCTTC.

The gene calls are TRBV5-1 and TRBJ2-1; D unclear. The CDR3 has 13 residues. Germline loops: CDR1 SGHRS, CDR2 YFSETQ. V gave up 2 bases and J gave up 5 bases, with 8 bases separating them. This CDR3 reads CASSLNQNNEQFF. In DNA form, the CDR3 reads TGCGCCAGCAGCTTAAACCAAAACAATGAGCAGTTCTTC.

The chain carries TRBV28 and TRBJ2-7; 12 positions match TRBD2. The germline V gene encodes CDR1 MDHEN and CDR2 SYDVKM. V lost 6 bases to trimming and J lost 5 bases; unmatched junction nucleotides: 8. The CDR3 covers 15 residues. DNA of the CDR3: TGTGCCAGCAGGGGAGGGACTAGCGGGCACAACGAGCAGTACTTC. Amino acid sequence: CASRGGTSGHNEQYF.

This chain joins TRBV5-1 and TRBJ2-6, with D unresolved. V was pared by 2 bases and J by 2 bases, with 5 bases between. Per the germline V gene, CDR1 is SGHRS and CDR2 is YFSETQ. CDR3 size: 14 residues. The CDR3 DNA is TGCGCCAGCAGCTTAGGCCCTGGGGCCAACGTCCTGACTTTC. It translates to CASSLGPGANVLTF.

The chain joins TRBV7-9 to TRBJ2-5; tentatively, D is TRBD2 (5 bases). The CDR3 sequence is 15 residues long. Germline values: CDR1 SEHNR, CDR2 FQNEAQ (reference sequence). V was pared by 5 bases and J by 4 bases, with 17 bases between. In DNA form, the CDR3 reads TGTGCCAGCAGCCTCGCGGGCTCCAATATAGAGACCCAGTACTTC. It is translated as CASSLAGSNIETQYF.

This clone is a singleton in its sample. The chain employs TRBV7-9 and TRBJ2-1, with 7 nucleotides matching TRBD1. Germline CDR1 and CDR2: SEHNR and FQNEAQ (reference sequence). There are 17 residues in the CDR3. The J segment lost 5 bases and the V segment lost 5 bases, leaving 15 bases of the junction unmatched. The CDR3 sequence: CASSPTGSGGLNNEQFF. In DNA form, the CDR3 reads TGTGCCAGCAGCCCCACGGGGTCAGGGGGATTAAACAATGAGCAGTTCTTC.

This clone was detected only a few times. The V gene is TRBV5-6, the J gene TRBJ2-7; weak D call: TRBD2 (6 bases). CDR3 size: 12 residues. Trimming pared 2 bases from V and 7 bases from J, leaving 10 bases between. CDR1 SGHDT and CDR2 YYEEEE come from the germline V gene. The CDR3 DNA reads TGTGCCAGCAGCTTCGGGGGTCGGGAGCAGTACTTC. Translated, it gives CASSFGGREQYF. Based on the CDR3 plus reference TRBV5-6 and TRBJ2-7, the full variable domain is DAGVTQSPTHLIKTRGQQVTLRCSPKSGHDTVSWYQQALGQGPQFIFQYYEEEERQRGNFPDRFSGHQFPNYSSELNVNALLLGDSALYLCASSFGGREQYFGPGTRLTVT.